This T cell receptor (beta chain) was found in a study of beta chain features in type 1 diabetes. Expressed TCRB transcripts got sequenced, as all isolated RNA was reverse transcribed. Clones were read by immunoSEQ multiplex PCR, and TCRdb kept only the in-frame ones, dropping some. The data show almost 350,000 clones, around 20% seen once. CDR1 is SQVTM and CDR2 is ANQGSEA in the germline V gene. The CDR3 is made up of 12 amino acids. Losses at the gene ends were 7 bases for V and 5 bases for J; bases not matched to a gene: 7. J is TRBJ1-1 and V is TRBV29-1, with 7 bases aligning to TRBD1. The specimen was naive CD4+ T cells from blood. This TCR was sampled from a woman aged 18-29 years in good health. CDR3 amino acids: CSASTGDTEAFF. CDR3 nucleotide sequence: TGCAGCGCCTCCACAGGGGATACTGAAGCTTTCTTT.